The 32 T cell receptor beta chains in this list originate from one sample, sequenced in a study of shared clonotypes between healthy human individuals. Using immunoSEQ multiplex PCR, the repertoire was profiled, and TCRdb retains in-frame clones only, with some absent. The table lists 2 million to 2.5 million clones, 80% to 95% of them singletons. Sequenced input: naive CD4+ T cells from PBMCs. Subset here: CD45RA+ positively selected. These receptors all stem from a man aged 18 to 30 in good health. Some clones in this sample may be carry-over from other donors' samples.

This sequence joins TRBV25-1 and TRBJ2-1; unclear D gene. Trimming shortened V by 5 bases and J by 1 base, and 12 bases separated the two germline ends. This CDR3 has 15 amino acids. Germline CDR1 reads MGHDK; CDR2 reads SYGVNS. CDR3 sequence (DNA): TGTGCCAGCAGTCCCGGACGGGCATCCTACAATGAGCAGTTCTTC. It codes for CASSPGRASYNEQFF.

V gene TRBV9 combines with J gene TRBJ1-2, with TRBD1 matching over 9 bases. The CDR3 loop spans 16 amino acids. Trimming at V came to 2 bases and at J to 3 bases, leaving 8 bases not matched to a gene. Germline CDR1 SGDLS, CDR2 YYNGEE. CDR3 residues: CASSVNLDRGDYGYTF. The CDR3, as DNA: TGTGCCAGCAGCGTCAACCTGGACAGGGGCGACTATGGCTACACCTTC.

The chain employs TRBV5-4 and TRBJ1-6; D not certain. This CDR3 comprises 13 residues. V dropped 0 bases and J dropped 8 bases, with 6 bases sitting between them. CDR1 is SGHNT, CDR2 YYREEE, per germline (reference sequence). The CDR3 loop reads CASSLGGYSPLHF. DNA for the CDR3: TGTGCCAGCAGCTTGGGAGGATATTCACCCCTCCACTTT.

The chain recombines TRBV5-1 with TRBJ2-2, with D unresolved. Germline loops: CDR1 SGHRS, CDR2 YFSETQ. V lost 0 bases and J 5 bases, leaving 8 bases between the germline ends. CDR3 size: 14 residues. Here the CDR3 DNA reads TGCGCCAGCAGCTTGGGTTTCGGGACCGGGGAGCTGTTTTTT. It codes for CASSLGFGTGELFF.

V is TRBV12-5 and J is TRBJ1-1, with TRBD1 as a possible D gene (6 bases). CDR1 and CDR2 from the germline V gene are LGHNT and FRNRAP. The CDR3 extends over 14 amino acids. V lost 4 bases and J 6 bases, leaving 15 bases between the germline ends. The CDR3 protein is CASGSTDRGSEAFF. In DNA, the CDR3 is TGTGCTAGTGGTTCCACGGACAGAGGCTCTGAAGCTTTCTTT.

To note about this clone: At the DNA level, this CDR3 is encoded by other sequences in the same sample as well. The gene calls are TRBV6-1 and TRBJ1-5, with D hard to call. CDR1 is MNHNS, CDR2 SASEGT, per germline. The ends were cut back, 2 bases at V and 4 bases at J, with 6 bases in the middle. The CDR3 runs to 13 residues. CDR3 DNA: TGTGCCAGCAGTGAAACAGCTAATCAGCCCCAGCATTTT. Translated: CASSETANQPQHF.

The gene calls are TRBV30 and TRBJ1-6, with D unclear. The V end lost 4 bases, the J end lost 9 bases, and 13 bases lay between the germline ends. There are 13 residues in the CDR3. In germline, CDR1 is GTSNPN, CDR2 SVGIG (reference sequence). The CDR3 here is CAWNIGRRSPLHF. In DNA, the CDR3 is TGTGCCTGGAATATAGGGCGGCGTTCACCCCTCCACTTT.

As to this clone: The sample has other DNA sequences that encode this CDR3 too. The gene calls are TRBV2 and TRBJ2-5; the D is unclear. Germline CDR1 SNHLY, CDR2 FYNNEI. The V end was cut by 3 bases, the J end by 5 bases, with 10 bases between. CDR3 length: 13 amino acids. The CDR3 sequence is CASSDTAGETQYF. The CDR3 DNA follows: TGTGCCAGCAGTGACACAGCTGGCGAGACCCAGTACTTC.

The CDR3 is CASSFRAMNTEAFF. The CDR3 nucleotides read TGTGCCAGCAGCTTCAGGGCAATGAACACTGAAGCTTTCTTT. This chain joins TRBV5-5 and TRBJ1-1, with TRBD1 as a possible D gene (5 bases). Trimming shortened V by 2 bases and J by 0 bases, and 8 bases separated the two germline ends. Germline lookup yields CDR1 SGHKS and CDR2 YYEKEE (reference sequence). This CDR3 has 14 residues.

As concerns this clone: Additional DNA sequences in this sample encode the identical CDR3. V usage is TRBV28 and J usage is TRBJ2-7; 7 bases line up with TRBD2. The germline V gene has CDR1 MDHEN and CDR2 SYDVKM. Trimming took 3 bases from V and 1 from J; bases not matched to a gene: 3. The CDR3 has 14 residues. The CDR3 DNA reads TGTGCCAGCAGTTTGACCGGGGGGTCCTACGAGCAGTACTTC. It yields the protein CASSLTGGSYEQYF.

V is TRBV7-2 and J is TRBJ2-7; either TRBD1 or TRBD2 may supply D (6 bases each). The CDR3 is 14 residues long. Germline V gene lookup returns CDR1 SGHTA and CDR2 FQGNSA. Trimming shortened V by 0 bases and J by 2 bases, and 8 bases separated the two germline ends. This chain's CDR3 is CASSLARDTYEQYF. CDR3 coding DNA: TGTGCCAGCAGCTTAGCGCGGGACACCTACGAGCAGTACTTC.

The J gene is TRBJ1-4, the V gene TRBV7-2, with 8 nucleotides matching TRBD1. Germline V lookup: CDR1 SGHTA, CDR2 FQGNSA. The CDR3 is 16 residues long. V lost 3 bases to trimming and J lost 8 bases; unmatched junction nucleotides: 11. The CDR3 region is CASSLVRGLGEEKLFF. CDR3 DNA: TGTGCCAGCAGCTTGGTCAGGGGGCTTGGTGAAGAAAAACTGTTTTTT.

CDR3: CASSTGQGAGGYTF. The CDR3 DNA reads as TGTGCCAGCAGCACCGGACAGGGGGCAGGAGGCTACACCTTC. The chain couples TRBV5-5 to TRBJ1-2; 11 bases agree with TRBD1. After removal of 4 bases from V and 8 bases from J, the junction contained 7 bases not matched to a gene. CDR3 size: 14 residues. Germline V CDR1 and CDR2: SGHKS, YYEKEE (reference sequence).

The genes are TRBV14 and TRBJ1-3; TRBD1 agrees at 9 bases. The V and J ends lost 6 bases and 4 bases, in that order; junction bases with no gene match: 10. CDR1 SGHDN and CDR2 FVKESK come from the germline V gene. This CDR3 region has 16 residues. The DNA for the CDR3 is TGTGCCAGCAGTCCCCTTGGACAGGGGCCCGGAAACACCATATATTTT. Amino acids: CASSPLGQGPGNTIYF.

The V gene is TRBV5-1, the J gene TRBJ1-3; D call uncertain. This CDR3 spans 16 amino acids. In germline, CDR1 is SGHRS, CDR2 YFSETQ. Trimming took 0 bases from V and 0 from J, leaving 10 bases between them. DNA of the CDR3: TGCGCCAGCAGCTTGGGAGTCGGCCTCTCTGGAAACACCATATATTTT. Translation: CASSLGVGLSGNTIYF.

V is TRBV14 and J is TRBJ2-7, with TRBD2 matching 8 bases. The CDR3 is 16 residues long. Germline lookup yields CDR1 SGHDN and CDR2 FVKESK. With V trimmed by 0 bases and J by 6 bases, 10 bases remained unmatched. The chain's CDR3 is CASSQDRPAGAAEQYF. The CDR3 DNA sequence: TGTGCCAGCAGCCAAGATCGCCCAGCGGGAGCGGCCGAGCAGTACTTC.

V gene TRBV6-5 combines with J gene TRBJ2-1; D gene uncertain. In germline, CDR1 is MNHEY, CDR2 SVGAGI. The ends were cut back, 1 base at V and 0 bases at J, with 10 bases in the middle. The CDR3 loop spans 16 amino acids. CDR3 residues: CASSYWRAHSYNEQFF. In nucleotides, the CDR3 is TGTGCCAGCAGTTACTGGCGAGCTCACTCCTACAATGAGCAGTTCTTC.

The J gene is TRBJ2-1, the V gene TRBV6-1; the match to TRBD2 covers 9 bases. CDR3 length: 15 amino acids. The germline V gene encodes CDR1 MNHNS and CDR2 SASEGT. V lost 2 bases to trimming and J lost 9 bases; unmatched junction nucleotides: 8. CDR3: CASSEIGLALIEQFF. The CDR3 DNA sequence: TGTGCCAGCAGTGAAATCGGACTAGCGTTAATTGAGCAGTTCTTC.

The gene calls are TRBV5-1 and TRBJ2-1, with a tentative D call TRBD1 (6 bases). V was clipped by 5 bases and J by 4 bases, with 16 bases between them. Germline V gives CDR1 SGHRS, CDR2 YFSETQ. The CDR3 is 15 residues long. CDR3 nucleotide sequence: TGCGCCAGCAGTCTTACCGGGACAATATACAATGAGCAGTTCTTC. This sequence encodes CASSLTGTIYNEQFF.

V is TRBV10-1 and J is TRBJ2-4; the match to TRBD2 covers 8 bases. The CDR3 loop spans 15 amino acids. The V gene's germline CDR1 is WNHNN and CDR2 SYGVQD (reference sequence). V lost 2 bases and J lost 4; bases outside the gene matches: 4. The DNA for the CDR3 is TGCGCCAGCAGTGAGCGACGGGAGGGGAAAAACATTCAGTACTTC. This translates into CASSERREGKNIQYF.

The chain is built from TRBV4-1 and TRBJ1-6, with TRBD1 matching over 9 bases. There are 16 residues in the CDR3. With V trimmed by 2 bases and J by 7 bases, 6 bases remained unmatched. Per the germline V gene, CDR1 is MGHRA and CDR2 is YSYEKL. The CDR3 DNA sequence: TGCGCCAGCAGCCAACGGACAGGGGTGGTCAATTCACCCCTCCACTTT. This gives the protein CASSQRTGVVNSPLHF.

The V and J genes are TRBV28 and TRBJ2-7, with TRBD1 matching 9 bases. The germline V gene has CDR1 MDHEN and CDR2 SYDVKM. The V and J ends lost 6 bases and 2 bases, in that order; junction bases with no gene match: 8. The CDR3 consists of 15 residues. The CDR3 loop is CASRIPGQGPYEQYF. The CDR3 nucleotides read TGTGCCAGCAGAATCCCGGGACAGGGCCCCTACGAGCAGTACTTC.

As concerns this clone: The same CDR3 can be traced to other DNA sequences in this sample. This chain uses TRBV10-3 with TRBJ1-3; possible D gene TRBD1, 5 bases. V was cut by 4 bases and J by 0 bases, with 7 bases left in between. This CDR3 has 14 residues. CDR1 is ENHRY, CDR2 SYGVKD, per germline. The CDR3 reads CAISGQISGNTIYF. DNA of the CDR3: TGTGCCATCAGTGGACAGATCTCTGGAAACACCATATATTTT.

This clone was observed a single time. V is TRBV6-6 and J is TRBJ2-5; 11 nucleotides match TRBD2. Germline V gene lookup returns CDR1 MNHNY and CDR2 SVGAGI (reference sequence). The CDR3 spans 15 residues. V lost 4 bases, J lost 2 bases, and 3 bases stayed unmatched. Here the CDR3 DNA reads TGTGCCAGCAGTTGGGGACTAGCGGTACAAGAGACCCAGTACTTC. It translates to CASSWGLAVQETQYF.

Regarding this clone: The identical CDR3 is also encoded by other nucleotide sequences in the sample. The chain links TRBV5-1 to TRBJ2-1; tentatively, D is TRBD1 (6 bases). This CDR3 is built from 15 residues. The germline V gene encodes CDR1 SGHRS and CDR2 YFSETQ. Deletions cut 2 bases from V and 0 bases from J, with 9 bases between. For the CDR3, the DNA is TGCGCCAGCAGCTTAGGGGGAAGCTCCTACAATGAGCAGTTCTTC. It translates to CASSLGGSSYNEQFF. The full variable domain, in which reference TRBV5-1 and TRBJ2-1 provide the parts outside the CDR3, is KAGVTQTPRYLIKTRGQQVTLSCSPISGHRSVSWYQQTPGQGLQFLFEYFSETQRNKGNFPGRFSGRQFSNSRSEMNVSTLELGDSALYLCASSLGGSSYNEQFFGPGTRLTVL.

J is TRBJ2-5 and V is TRBV6-5, with 7 bases aligning to TRBD1. Germline assignment: CDR1 MNHEY and CDR2 SVGAGI. CDR3 size: 14 residues. Trimming at V came to 2 bases and at J to 5 bases, leaving 5 bases not matched to a gene. The CDR3 DNA follows: TGTGCCAGCAGTTACCTTGCGACAGGGGAGACCCAGTACTTC. Protein sequence: CASSYLATGETQYF.

The chain joins TRBV10-2 to TRBJ1-1; 9 nucleotides match TRBD1. CDR1 is WSHSY and CDR2 is SAAADI in the germline V gene. This CDR3 region has 11 residues. Unmatched junction bases numbered 7, after V lost 6 bases and J lost 14 bases. The CDR3 coding sequence is TGCGCCAGCAGGAACGAAGGACAGGGGTTCTTT. Amino acids: CASRNEGQGFF.

The gene calls are TRBV6-1 and TRBJ2-2; TRBD2 matches 7 bases. The germline V gene has CDR1 MNHNS and CDR2 SASEGT. The CDR3 has 16 residues. V lost 0 bases, J lost 1 base, and 2 bases stayed unmatched. CDR3 sequence: CASSEARGVNTGELFF. For the CDR3, the DNA is TGTGCCAGCAGTGAAGCACGGGGGGTGAACACCGGGGAGCTGTTTTTT.

V is TRBV13 and J is TRBJ2-1; 12 positions match TRBD1. Per germline, CDR1 PRHDT and CDR2 FYEKMQ (reference sequence). This CDR3 contains 15 residues. The V and J ends lost 3 bases and 12 bases, in that order; junction bases with no gene match: 9. In DNA form, the CDR3 reads TGTGCCAGCAGCTTGCCGGGACAGGGGGCGCGAGGGCAGTTCTTC. Amino acid sequence: CASSLPGQGARGQFF.

The table lists this clone with a few counts. The chain carries TRBV5-4 and TRBJ2-5, with a weak D call TRBD2 (6 bases). The CDR3 covers 12 residues. Germline assignment: CDR1 SGHNT and CDR2 YYREEE (reference sequence). V was pared by 3 bases and J by 7 bases, with 10 bases between. Here the CDR3 DNA reads TGTGCCAGCAGCTCCCCGGAGGGGACCCAGTACTTC. Its protein product is CASSSPEGTQYF.

The chain has TRBV11-1 and TRBJ2-5, with D unclear. V gave up 0 bases and J gave up 2 bases, with 7 bases separating them. The CDR3 totals 14 residues. The germline V gene has CDR1 SGHAT and CDR2 FQDESV (reference sequence). CDR3 protein: CASSLAGQQETQYF. In nucleotides, the CDR3 is TGTGCCAGCAGCTTAGCGGGCCAGCAAGAGACCCAGTACTTC.

The chain recombines TRBV5-1 with TRBJ2-7; D is unclear. CDR1 and CDR2 (germline): SGHRS, YFSETQ. This CDR3 spans 12 amino acids. Trimming left V 3 bases short and J 2 bases short, with 6 bases between. The CDR3 here is CASSYPAYEQYF. The CDR3 nucleotides read TGCGCCAGCAGCTACCCAGCCTACGAGCAGTACTTC.